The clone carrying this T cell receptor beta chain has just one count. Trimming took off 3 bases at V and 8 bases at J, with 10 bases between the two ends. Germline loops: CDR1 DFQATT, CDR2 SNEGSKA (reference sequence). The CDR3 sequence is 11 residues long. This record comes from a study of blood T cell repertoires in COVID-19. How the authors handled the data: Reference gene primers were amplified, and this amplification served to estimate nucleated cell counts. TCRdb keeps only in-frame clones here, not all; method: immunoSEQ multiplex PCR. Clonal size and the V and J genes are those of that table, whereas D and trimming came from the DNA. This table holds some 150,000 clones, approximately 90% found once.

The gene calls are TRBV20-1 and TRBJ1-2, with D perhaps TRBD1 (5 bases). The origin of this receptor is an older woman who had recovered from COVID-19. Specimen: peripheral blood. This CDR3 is CSASLRAGYTF. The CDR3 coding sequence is TGCAGTGCTAGTCTCAGGGCCGGCTACACCTTC.